Below are 16 T cell receptor beta chains sequenced from a single sample in a study of CD8 T cells in ankylosing spondylitis. One entry per CDR3 protein results from TCRdb running MiXCR on the 5' RACE reads. The sample contains 450,000 to 550,000 distinct CDR3 sequences, approximately 5.3% of which appear only once. Study results and limitations: Characteristic, it appeared, of ankylosing spondylitis blood was a TCR beta motif of eight highly homologous variants.

These receptors' targets are unknown. What was sequenced was blood, either unsorted or a sorted T cell fraction (not recorded which). These receptors all come from a male donor with ankylosing spondylitis.

This clonotype was seen at least ten times. This chain connects TRBV10-3 to TRBJ2-2, with D possibly matching TRBD2 (7 bases). V was cut by 8 bases and J by 0 bases, with 16 bases left in between. Germline V gene lookup returns CDR1 ENHRY and CDR2 SYGVKD. The length of the CDR3 is 16 residues. The CDR3, as DNA: TGTGCCATCGCTGGCAGGGGACTAACGAACACCGGGGAGCTGTTTTTT. It yields the protein CAIAGRGLTNTGELFF.

This clonotype was seen repeatedly, ten times or more. V gene TRBV4-3 combines with J gene TRBJ2-2; D is undetermined. In germline, CDR1 is LGHNA, CDR2 YSLEER. This CDR3 has 14 amino acids. V was pared by 3 bases and J by 0 bases, with 5 bases between. CDR3 residues: CASSQTANTGELFF. The DNA of the CDR3 is TGCGCCAGCAGCCAGACCGCGAACACCGGGGAGCTGTTTTTT.

This clonotype was recorded at least ten times. The chain has TRBV10-3 and TRBJ2-2; TRBD1 aligns across 9 bases. Germline assignment: CDR1 ENHRY and CDR2 SYGVKD. Trimming at V came to 9 bases and at J to 3 bases, leaving 8 bases not matched to a gene. This CDR3 is 15 amino acids long. CDR3 loop: CAIRTGERDTGELFF. In DNA form, the CDR3 reads TGTGCCATTAGGACAGGGGAACGGGACACCGGGGAGCTGTTTTTT.

The V and J genes are TRBV28 and TRBJ2-1; no reliable D call. This CDR3 has 15 amino acids. V was cut by 5 bases and J by 4 bases, with 15 bases left in between. Germline V gives CDR1 MDHEN, CDR2 SYDVKM. CDR3 residues: CASSDGPPTYNEQFF. Written as DNA, the CDR3 is TGTGCCAGCAGTGACGGGCCCCCGACTTACAATGAGCAGTTCTTC.

Ten or more counts support this clonotype. The CDR3 sequence: CASSPSGQGAYEQYF. The CDR3, as DNA: TGTGCCAGCTCACCAAGCGGACAGGGAGCCTACGAGCAGTACTTC. The chain couples TRBV18 to TRBJ2-7, with 8 bases that match TRBD1. CDR3 length: 15 amino acids. The germline gives CDR1 KGHSH, CDR2 LQKENI. J was trimmed by 2 bases and V by 2 bases; bases with no gene match: 5.

This clonotype was picked up many times. The chain is built from TRBV5-6 and TRBJ2-1, with 8 bases lining up with TRBD2. The CDR3 contains 16 residues. From germline, CDR1 is SGHDT and CDR2 YYEEEE. The junction had 9 bases not matched to a gene; V was cut back by 3 bases and J by 4 bases. In DNA, the CDR3 is TGTGCCAGCAGCTACCAAGCGGGAGCGCAGTACAATGAGCAGTTCTTC. This sequence encodes CASSYQAGAQYNEQFF.

This clonotype appeared many times. This chain joins TRBV20-1 and TRBJ2-1, with TRBD1 identical over 7 bases. The ends lost 3 bases at V and 0 bases at J; junction bases unmatched: 5. CDR1 and CDR2 from the germline V gene are DFQATT and SNEGSKA (reference sequence). The CDR3 is 15 residues long. CDR3: CSASQGVISYNEQFF. In DNA, the CDR3 is TGCAGTGCTAGCCAGGGGGTCATCTCCTACAATGAGCAGTTCTTC.

This clonotype was counted many times. The chain recombines TRBV7-2 with TRBJ2-7, with D maybe TRBD1 (5 bases). V was cut by 4 bases and J by 3 bases, with 10 bases left in between. The germline V gene encodes CDR1 SGHTA and CDR2 FQGNSA. There are 13 residues in the CDR3. CDR3 in amino acids: CASSSQGFYEQYF. DNA of the CDR3: TGTGCCAGCAGCTCGCAGGGTTTCTACGAGCAGTACTTC.

This clonotype has at least ten counts. V gene TRBV7-9 combines with J gene TRBJ2-1; TRBD1 matches 7 bases. The CDR3 has 13 amino acids. The V and J ends lost 5 bases and 5 bases, in that order; junction bases with no gene match: 3. Germline V gives CDR1 SEHNR, CDR2 FQNEAQ (reference sequence). The CDR3: CASSRTGDNEQFF. The CDR3 DNA is TGTGCCAGCAGCCGAACAGGGGACAATGAGCAGTTCTTC.

The chain uses TRBV20-1 and TRBJ2-7, with TRBD1 matching over 7 bases. V shed 3 bases, J shed 6 bases, and the junction held 8 bases outside the gene matches. Germline loops: CDR1 DFQATT, CDR2 SNEGSKA (reference sequence). The CDR3 extends over 13 amino acids. This CDR3 is CSASRQGPLEQYF. The CDR3 bases are TGCAGTGCTAGCCGACAGGGTCCCCTCGAGCAGTACTTC.

This clonotype was counted many times. V is TRBV4-2 and J is TRBJ2-7; 7 bases fit TRBD1. Per germline, CDR1 LGHNA and CDR2 YNFKEQ. This CDR3 contains 16 residues. The V gene end was trimmed by 3 bases and the J gene end by 5 bases; junction bases not matched to a gene: 13. This chain's CDR3 is CASSQLLQGFGDEQYF. The DNA for the CDR3 is TGTGCCAGCAGCCAGTTATTACAGGGGTTCGGGGACGAGCAGTACTTC.

This clonotype showed up many times. The chain employs TRBV4-3 and TRBJ2-3; the match to TRBD2 covers 13 bases. CDR1 and CDR2 (germline): LGHNA, YSLEER. V gave up 1 base and J gave up 4 bases; unmatched junction bases: 5. The CDR3 runs to 17 residues. The DNA of the CDR3 is TGCGCCAGCAGCCAAGTACTAGCGGGAGGGCCGGCAGATACGCAGTATTTT. Residues: CASSQVLAGGPADTQYF.

This clonotype was counted a few times. This sequence joins TRBV28 and TRBJ2-2; a possible D gene is TRBD2 (6 bases). Trimming left V 8 bases short and J 4 bases short, with 17 bases between. Germline V gene lookup returns CDR1 MDHEN and CDR2 SYDVKM. This CDR3 spans 15 amino acids. For the CDR3, the DNA is TGTGCCAGCCGGGAGCCCCTAAGTGGCACCGGGGAGCTGTTTTTT. Its translation: CASREPLSGTGELFF.

This clonotype has at least ten counts. V is TRBV5-1 and J is TRBJ2-2; D is undetermined. The CDR3 length is 15 residues. V was clipped by 3 bases and J by 1 base, with 10 bases between them. Germline loops: CDR1 SGHRS, CDR2 YFSETQ. The CDR3 coding sequence is TGCGCCAGCAGCTCGACGGCAATGAACACCGGGGAGCTGTTTTTT. Encoded protein: CASSSTAMNTGELFF.

This clonotype was observed a few times. The chain has TRBV7-9 and TRBJ2-7; possibly TRBD2 for D (7 bases). Germline V CDR1 and CDR2: SEHNR, FQNEAQ (reference sequence). V lost 0 bases, J lost 0 bases, and 12 bases lay in between. The CDR3 is 16 amino acids. The CDR3 nucleotides are TGTGCCAGCAGCTTAGCGCGGGGGCCACGCTCCTACGAGCAGTACTTC. Its protein is CASSLARGPRSYEQYF. The whole variable domain, filled in from reference TRBV7-9 and TRBJ2-7, reads DTGVSQNPRHKITKRGQNVTFRCDPISEHNRLYWYRQTLGQGPEFLTYFQNEAQLEKSRLLSDRFSAERPKGSFSTLEIQRTEQGDSAMYLCASSLARGPRSYEQYFGPGTRLTVT.

V is TRBV5-1 and J is TRBJ2-3; perhaps TRBD2 as D (6 bases). CDR3 size: 16 residues. V was cut by 3 bases and J by 1 base, with 15 bases left in between. In germline, CDR1 is SGHRS, CDR2 YFSETQ. CDR3 in amino acids: CASSSSRRGGTDTQYF. In nucleotides, the CDR3 is TGCGCCAGCAGCTCCTCGAGGCGCGGGGGCACAGATACGCAGTATTTT.